The 10 T cell receptor beta chains below come from one sample, sequenced in a study of blood T cell repertoires in COVID-19. Method: immunoSEQ multiplex PCR; TCRdb's copy keeps in-frame clones and lacks some. The profile shows 65,000 to 85,000 clones, over 75% of them singletons. The source material was peripheral blood. The receptors were gathered from a man in his forties or fifties with acute or convalescent COVID-19.

V usage is TRBV5-8 and J usage is TRBJ1-6; 7 bases match TRBD1. CDR3 length: 16 amino acids. The germline CDR1 and CDR2 sequences are SGHTS and YDEGEE. Trimming cost V 6 bases and J 2 bases; bases outside gene matches: 8. The CDR3 loop reads CASKDRVYAYNSPLHF. CDR3 bases: TGTGCCAGCAAAGACAGGGTGTATGCCTATAATTCACCCCTCCACTTT.

The chain employs TRBV19 and TRBJ2-1; 9 bases align to TRBD2. The CDR3 totals 16 residues. Germline assignment: CDR1 LNHDA and CDR2 SQIVND (reference sequence). After removal of 4 bases from V and 8 bases from J, the junction contained 12 bases not matched to a gene. The DNA of the CDR3 is TGTGCCAGTAGTAAGGTAGCGGGAGTGGCGACGGATGAGCAGTTCTTC. Translating it yields CASSKVAGVATDEQFF.

This chain connects TRBV19 to TRBJ1-5, with TRBD1 matching 7 bases. Germline CDR1 reads LNHDA; CDR2 reads SQIVND (reference sequence). Unmatched junction bases numbered 10, after V lost 6 bases and J lost 2 bases. This CDR3 comprises 16 residues. The CDR3 region has the DNA TGTGCCAGTAGCATACAGGGGATTGGAGGCAATCAGCCCCAGCATTTT. The encoded protein is CASSIQGIGGNQPQHF.

The chain employs TRBV6-2 or TRBV6-3 and TRBJ2-7; 11 bases align to TRBD2. There are 15 residues in the CDR3. Germline-derived CDR1 and CDR2 are MNHEY and SVGEGT. The trim removed 6 bases at V and 2 bases at J, leaving 6 bases unmatched. The CDR3 coding sequence is TGTGCCAGCAGCCCACCGGGACTAGCGGCCTACGAGCAGTACTTC. This translates into CASSPPGLAAYEQYF.

V usage is TRBV6-4 and J usage is TRBJ2-1, with a weak D call TRBD1 (6 bases). Germline V lookup: CDR1 MRHNA, CDR2 SNTAGT. This CDR3 is 15 amino acids long. V was shortened by 2 bases and J by 6 bases, with 14 bases between the two germline ends. The CDR3 coding sequence is TGTGCCAGCAGTGACCGAATAGGGACAAGCAATGAGCAGTTCTTC. This sequence encodes CASSDRIGTSNEQFF.

This chain links TRBV6-5 with TRBJ2-5; maybe TRBD1 (6 bases). Trimming shortened V by 6 bases and J by 6 bases, and 20 bases separated the two germline ends. This CDR3 is 15 amino acids long. Germline CDR1 is MNHEY and CDR2 is SVGAGI. CDR3 loop: CASRSETGPRKTQYF. As DNA, the CDR3 is TGTGCCAGCAGGTCGGAGACAGGACCCCGGAAGACCCAGTACTTC.

This chain connects TRBV6-5 to TRBJ2-7; 10 bases align to TRBD2. V lost 5 bases, J lost 7 bases, and 11 bases stayed unmatched. The CDR3 spans 15 residues. CDR1 and CDR2 from the germline V gene are MNHEY and SVGAGI. CDR3 amino acids: CASSRTSGRMREQYV. CDR3 nucleotides: TGTGCCAGCAGTCGGACTAGCGGTCGCATGAGGGAGCAGTACGTC.

V usage is TRBV7-9 and J usage is TRBJ2-1; 7 bases fit TRBD2. The germline CDR1 and CDR2 sequences are SEHNR and FQNEAQ (reference sequence). V trimming: 5 bases; J trimming: 7 bases; junction bases outside the gene matches: 5. The CDR3 is 13 residues long. The CDR3 here is CASSDRRGNEQFF. The CDR3 region has the DNA TGTGCCAGCAGCGACCGGCGGGGGAATGAGCAGTTCTTC.

This clone was detected only a few times. This chain links TRBV6-5 with TRBJ1-1; D unclear. The CDR3 runs 13 residues. The V gene's germline CDR1 is MNHEY and CDR2 SVGAGI. Trimming removed 2 bases from V and 0 bases from J, with 4 bases in between. CDR3 residues: CASSYELNTEAFF. CDR3 coding DNA: TGTGCCAGCAGTTACGAGTTGAACACTGAAGCTTTCTTT.

The chain combines TRBV7-8 with TRBJ2-2; 9 bases fit TRBD1. J lost 8 bases, V lost 1 base, and 2 bases had no gene match. The CDR3 is made up of 14 amino acids. Germline CDR1 SGHVS, CDR2 FQNEAQ. The CDR3 is CASSLEQGAGELFF. The CDR3 coding sequence is TGTGCCAGCAGCTTAGAACAGGGGGCTGGGGAGCTGTTTTTT.